The following is a T cell receptor (beta chain) sequence with its context. Unique molecular identifiers were incorporated when the TCRbeta library was constructed. MiXCR, run by TCRdb on the PCR reads, gives a single entry per CDR3 protein. In the table there are around 530,000 distinct CDR3 sequences, 30% to 35% of which are singletons. These data originate in a study of T-cell reconstitution after alpha-beta-depleted transplantation in children. The germline V gene encodes CDR1 SGHTA and CDR2 FQGNSA. This CDR3 has 17 amino acids. V shed 3 bases and J shed 7 bases, with 22 bases lying between them. The chain uses TRBV7-2 and TRBJ2-1; either TRBD1 or TRBD2 may supply D (5 bases each). The sequencing here drew on PBMCs from the stem cell graft donor, taken from the stem cell graft. This TCR came from a human donor who donated a stem cell graft to a child with aplastic anemia. CDR3 in DNA: TGTGCCAGCAGCTTCCCGCCGGGACCTATTAACGGTAATGAGCAGTTCTTC. As protein: CASSFPPGPINGNEQFF.